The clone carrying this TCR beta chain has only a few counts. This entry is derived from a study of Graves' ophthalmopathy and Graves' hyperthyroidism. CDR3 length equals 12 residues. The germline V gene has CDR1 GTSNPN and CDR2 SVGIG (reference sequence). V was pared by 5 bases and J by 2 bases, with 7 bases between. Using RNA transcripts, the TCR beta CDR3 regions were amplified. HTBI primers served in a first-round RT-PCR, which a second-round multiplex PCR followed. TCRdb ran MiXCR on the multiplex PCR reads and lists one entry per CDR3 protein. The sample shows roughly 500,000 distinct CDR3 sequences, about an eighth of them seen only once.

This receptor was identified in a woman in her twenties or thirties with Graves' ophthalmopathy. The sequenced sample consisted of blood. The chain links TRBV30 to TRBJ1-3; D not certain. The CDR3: CAWRQTGNTIYF. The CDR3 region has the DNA TGTGCCTGGCGACAAACTGGAAACACCATATATTTT.